The 9 T cell receptor beta chains presented below share a single source sample, sequenced in a study of tumor-infiltrating lymphocytes in localized non-small cell lung cancer (TCRdb year 2021). Receptors were amplified or captured by the immunoSEQ multiplex PCR assay. TCRdb took over this immuneACCESS table, retaining in-frame rearrangements with V and J assigned. Such tables are incomplete; in checked studies, under half of the missing clones stem from an unresolved V gene, and the remainder is unexplained. Counted in this sample were 24,000 or so clones; approximately 70% of them appeared once. The top ten clonotypes cover over 12% of the sample. The sequenced sample consisted of lung tumor tissue. The receptor source for this set is a human donor with non-small cell lung cancer.

The CDR3 loop reads CASSYRGSNGYTF. In nucleotides, the CDR3 is TGTGCCAGCAGCTATAGGGGCTCGAACGGCTACACCTTC. The chain joins TRBV27 to TRBJ1-2; D possibly corresponds to TRBD1 (5 bases). CDR1 and CDR2 from the germline V gene are MNHEY and SMNVEV (reference sequence). The CDR3 consists of 13 residues. Trimming removed 6 bases from V and 8 bases from J, with 16 bases in between.

The chain carries TRBV30 and TRBJ1-1; D ambiguous. Trimming took off 3 bases at V and 2 bases at J, with 7 bases between the two ends. The length of the CDR3 is 12 residues. CDR1 and CDR2 (germline): GTSNPN, SVGIG (reference sequence). In DNA, the CDR3 is TGTGCCTGGAGGACATTCAACACTGAAGCTTTCTTT. Residues: CAWRTFNTEAFF.

V is TRBV29-1 and J is TRBJ1-5, with 7 bases aligning to TRBD1. The trim removed 6 bases at V and 5 bases at J, leaving 10 bases unmatched. This CDR3 is built from 14 residues. Germline CDR1 and CDR2: SQVTM and ANQGSEA. The DNA for the CDR3 is TGCAGCGTGGTCGAAGGGACAGCTGATCAGCCCCAGCATTTT. It yields the protein CSVVEGTADQPQHF.

The J gene is TRBJ1-1, the V gene TRBV2, with a weak D call TRBD1 (5 bases). The V gene lost 0 bases and the J gene lost 8 bases, with 13 bases spanning the gap. The CDR3 totals 14 residues. Per the germline V gene, CDR1 is SNHLY and CDR2 is FYNNEI. DNA of the CDR3: TGTGCCAGCAGTGAAGCGTTCTCAGGGAAAGAAGCTTTCTTT. This translates into CASSEAFSGKEAFF.

The chain combines TRBV19 with TRBJ2-6; weak D call: TRBD1 (5 bases). V lost 3 bases, J lost 0 bases, and 6 bases lay in between. Germline V CDR1 and CDR2: LNHDA, SQIVND (reference sequence). The CDR3 totals 15 residues. The DNA of the CDR3 is TGTGCCAGTAGTATGACAGACTCTGGGGCCAACGTCCTGACTTTC. This sequence encodes CASSMTDSGANVLTF.

This rearrangement joins TRBV28 to TRBJ1-4, with 7 bases aligning to TRBD1. V was pared by 6 bases and J by 8 bases, with 12 bases of the junction left unmatched. This CDR3 is 15 amino acids long. Germline CDR1 MDHEN, CDR2 SYDVKM. CDR3 in amino acids: CASRQMGQGGEKLFF. The CDR3, as DNA: TGTGCCAGCAGACAAATGGGGCAGGGGGGCGAAAAACTGTTTTTT.

This clone appeared a few times. This chain uses TRBV6-6 with TRBJ1-2; tentatively, D is TRBD1 (5 bases). CDR1 and CDR2 (germline): MNHNY, SVGAGI (reference sequence). The ends were cut back, 6 bases at V and 0 bases at J, with 14 bases in the middle. The CDR3 length is 15 residues. Here the CDR3 DNA reads TGTGCCAGCAGAAGGGGCGGAGAATCTAACTATGGCTACACCTTC. Translating it yields CASRRGGESNYGYTF.

V usage is TRBV25-1 and J usage is TRBJ2-3; D remains unclear. The CDR3 contains 15 residues. V was trimmed by 2 bases and J by 0 bases, leaving 9 bases between them. Germline-derived CDR1 and CDR2 are MGHDK and SYGVNS. CDR3 amino acids: CASSELQWSTDTQYF. DNA of the CDR3: TGTGCCAGCAGTGAACTTCAGTGGAGCACAGATACGCAGTATTTT.

The chain links TRBV11-2 to TRBJ2-2; TRBD2 matches 15 bases. Trimming cost V 5 bases and J 3 bases; bases outside gene matches: 4. Germline assignment: CDR1 SGHAT and CDR2 FQNNGV. CDR3 length equals 17 residues. DNA for the CDR3: TGTGCCAGCAGCCTCGGACTAGCGGGAGGGGACACCGGGGAGCTGTTTTTT. It specifies CASSLGLAGGDTGELFF. Looking up the rest from reference TRBV11-2 and TRBJ2-2 gives the full variable domain: EAGVAQSPRYKIIEKRQSVAFWCNPISGHATLYWYQQILGQGPKLLIQFQNNGVVDDSQLPKDRFSAERLKGVDSTLKIQPAKLEDSAVYLCASSLGLAGGDTGELFFGEGSRLTVL.